The present T cell receptor (beta chain) was sequenced within a study of T cells in Graves' hyperthyroidism and ophthalmopathy. The V gene lost 0 bases and the J gene lost 4 bases, with 22 bases spanning the gap. This CDR3 is built from 19 residues. Germline values: CDR1 LGHDT, CDR2 YNNKEL (reference sequence). Amplification of TCR beta CDR3 regions used RNA as the template. Researchers ran a first-round RT-PCR on the TCR CDR3 using the HTBI primer set. TCRdb independently ran MiXCR on the multiplex PCR reads; one entry per CDR3 protein. The repertoire includes 730,000 or so distinct CDR3 sequences, around 20% of them detected once, and over 15% sits in the top ten.

The source is a woman in her fifties or sixties with Graves' hyperthyroidism that later progressed to Graves' ophthalmopathy. Sequences were obtained from blood. The chain has TRBV3-1 and TRBJ2-1; possibly TRBD2 for D (6 bases). DNA for the CDR3: TGTGCCAGCAGCCAAGATCGGACGCGGAACGGGGGAGAGTACAATGAGCAGTTCTTC. Its translation is CASSQDRTRNGGEYNEQFF.